This record covers a single TCR beta chain. The CDR3 is made up of 15 amino acids. Losses at the gene ends were 4 bases for V and 1 base for J; bases not matched to a gene: 6. CDR1 and CDR2 (germline): SGHRS, YFSETQ. This specimen belongs to a study of patients and donors after allogeneic stem cell transplantation. Via MiXCR, TCRdb re-called the RT-PCR reads, giving one row per CDR3 protein. The table includes about a million distinct CDR3 sequences, roughly 18% detected once. This receptor was obtained from a human donor who was either an allogeneic HSCT recipient or a stem cell or donor lymphocyte infusion donor (not recorded which). It is not recorded whose cells these are; they may come from a transplant donor. Material for sequencing was blood, either unsorted or a sorted T cell fraction (not recorded which). The genes are TRBV5-1 and TRBJ2-5, with TRBD1 matching over 8 bases. The CDR3 sequence: CASSQGQGPQETQYF. CDR3 sequence (DNA): TGCGCCAGCAGCCAAGGACAGGGACCCCAAGAGACCCAGTACTTC.